This T cell receptor (beta chain) stems from a study of CD8+CD57+ T cells in acquired aplastic anemia. Study information: Sorting CD4+ and CD8+ cells gave DNA averaging approximately 3 ug.

Ten or more counts support this clonotype. Only patients with CD8+CD57+ cell expansion on flow cytometry were chosen for sequencing. At the time of blood sampling, patients had not yet received any therapy. J was trimmed by 0 bases and V by 4 bases; bases with no gene match: 8. This CDR3 is built from 16 residues. Genomic DNA, serving as template, underwent TCR beta VDJ and CDR3 profiling. TCRdb re-called the reads through MiXCR, storing one row per CDR3 protein. Of under 200,000 distinct CDR3 sequences listed, 40% to 55% are singletons. The sequencing input was sorted CD4+, CD8+, or CD8+CD57+ T cells (not recorded which) from PBMCs. The receptor comes from a human donor with aplastic anemia. This chain links TRBV12-3 or TRBV12-4 with TRBJ1-1, with 7 bases that match TRBD1. CDR3: CASSSQDRTLNTEAFF. CDR3 nucleotides: TGTGCCAGCAGTTCCCAGGACAGGACCCTGAACACTGAAGCTTTCTTT.